A selection of T cell receptor beta chains follows, all from one sample in a study of regulatory T cells in long-lasting Graves disease. Using its own MiXCR run on the multiplex PCR reads, TCRdb lists one record per CDR3 protein. The sample shows approximately 480,000 distinct CDR3 sequences, 16% of them seen only once. Separately, the same data were catalogued under a study of T cells in Graves' hyperthyroidism and ophthalmopathy.

Sequences were derived from peripheral blood mononuclear cells (PBMCs), sampled at new diagnosis, from a patient treated with antithyroid drugs. The receptors derive from a man in his forties or fifties with Graves disease. Each CDR3 is given with its conserved first and last residue. The order of the fields is J gene, D gene, clone size, V gene, CDR3 protein, CDR3 DNA. A D gene is named only where the DNA matches it firmly. Clone size is given for some rows only: seen once, a few or many times, or a class if the clone is expanded.

TRBJ2-1,.,many,TRBV7-9,CASSLDGSVEQFF,TGTGCCAGCAGCTTAGACGGGTCCGTTGAGCAGTTCTTC
TRBJ2-7,.,many,TRBV3-1,CASSQGYPNYEQYF,TGTGCCAGCAGCCAAGGCTACCCGAACTACGAGCAGTACTTC
TRBJ2-4,.,many,TRBV5-1,CASSPVVAKNIQYF,TGCGCCAGCAGCCCGGTGGTGGCCAAAAACATTCAGTACTTC
TRBJ2-2,.,.,TRBV4-1,CASSQDGPDAGEPFF,TGCGCCAGCAGCCAAGACGGGCCAGATGCCGGGGAGCCGTTTTTT
TRBJ1-3,.,.,TRBV7-2,CASSFGGTISGNTIYF,TGTGCCAGCAGCTTTGGGGGTACTATCTCTGGAAACACCATATATTTT
TRBJ2-3,.,many,TRBV28,CASSLVGSGTQYF,TGTGCCAGCAGTTTGGTTGGGTCCGGGACGCAGTATTTT
TRBJ2-1,TRBD2,many,TRBV20-1,CSASPGLAVYNEQFF,TGCAGTGCTAGCCCGGGACTAGCGGTATACAATGAGCAGTTCTTC
TRBJ2-7,.,few,TRBV6-2/TRBV6-3,CASSYMGNEQYF,TGTGCCAGCAGTTATATGGGTAACGAGCAGTACTTC
TRBJ1-2,.,.,TRBV19,CASNWGANYGYTF,TGTGCCAGTAACTGGGGCGCTAACTATGGCTACACCTTC
TRBJ2-1,TRBD2,.,TRBV18,CASSPGLAGALNEQFF,TGTGCCAGCTCACCTGGACTAGCGGGAGCCTTGAATGAGCAGTTCTTC
TRBJ2-4,.,few,TRBV5-4,CASSPRFENIQYF,TGTGCCAGCAGCCCCAGGTTTGAAAACATTCAGTACTTC
TRBJ2-1,TRBD2,many,TRBV28,CASSYRTSGRLHEQFF,TGTGCCAGCAGTTACCGGACTAGCGGGAGGTTGCATGAGCAGTTCTTC
TRBJ2-3,.,many,TRBV11-3,CASSLGTTVEGDTQYF,TGTGCCAGCAGCTTAGGGACAACAGTAGAAGGAGATACGCAGTATTTT
TRBJ1-1,TRBD1,few,TRBV15,CATSRGDSPAFF,TGTGCCACCAGCAGAGGGGACAGTCCAGCTTTCTTT
TRBJ2-2,.,.,TRBV7-6,CASTDTLKAGELFF,TGTGCCAGCACGGATACCCTAAAGGCCGGGGAGCTGTTTTTT
TRBJ2-5,.,.,TRBV20-1,CSASLTVQETQHF,TGCAGTGCTAGTCTGACAGTCCAAGAGACCCAGCACTTC
TRBJ2-5,.,many,TRBV5-1,CASSSDVDQETQYF,TGCGCCAGCAGCTCGGACGTGGACCAAGAGACCCAGTACTTC
TRBJ2-5,TRBD2,.,TRBV6-9,CASSYATSGGPETQYF,TGTGCCAGCAGTTACGCGACTAGCGGGGGGCCGGAGACCCAGTACTTC
TRBJ2-2,TRBD2,few,TRBV10-3,CAISEKASGPNTGELFF,TGTGCCATCAGTGAGAAGGCTAGCGGCCCGAACACCGGGGAGCTGTTTTTT
TRBJ2-7,.,.,TRBV20-1,CSARDYGRVDPEQYF,TGCAGTGCTAGAGATTATGGCAGGGTGGATCCCGAGCAGTACTTC
TRBJ2-7,.,many,TRBV5-1,CASSSDSWPYEQYF,TGCGCCAGCAGTTCGGACAGCTGGCCCTACGAGCAGTACTTC
TRBJ2-7,TRBD1,few,TRBV20-1,CSAIDRVLSSYEQYF,TGCAGTGCTATAGACAGGGTCCTTAGCTCCTACGAGCAGTACTTC
TRBJ2-7,.,.,TRBV5-6,CASSAPSGSSNEQYF,TGTGCCAGCAGCGCCCCATCGGGGTCATCGAACGAGCAGTACTTC
TRBJ2-2,.,many,TRBV9,CASGGQNTGELFF,TGTGCCAGCGGCGGACAGAACACCGGGGAGCTGTTTTTT
TRBJ2-2,TRBD2,few,TRBV6-5,CASSYSGLAGRTGELFF,TGTGCCAGCAGTTATTCGGGACTAGCGGGGAGGACCGGGGAGCTGTTTTTT
TRBJ2-3,TRBD2,many,TRBV20-1,CSARTNTGGGDTQYF,TGCAGTGCTAGAACGAATACGGGAGGAGGGGATACGCAGTATTTT